Reported below is one TCR beta chain. Extraction and reverse transcription of RNA yielded cDNA as the sequencing template. Repertoires were generated with immunoSEQ multiplex PCR, while TCRdb's copy carries only in-frame clones and drops some. The sample contains about 98,000 clones, about 40% of which appear only once. This sample was included in a study of CD8+ T cells in alopecia areata. Turning to the study itself: Treated patients were given oral tofacitinib, which was dosed at 5 to 10 mg twice daily.

Germline CDR1 reads MGHDK; CDR2 reads SYGVNS. This CDR3 contains 14 residues. Trimming pared 7 bases from V and 4 bases from J, leaving 13 bases between. The origin of this receptor is a human donor with alopecia areata. Sequencing was carried out using CD4+ T cells sorted from blood. The V call is TRBV25-1, the J call TRBJ1-4; D not resolved. CDR3 sequence (DNA): TGTGCCAGCACCCCGGGGAGCGGTAATGAAAAACTGTTTTTT. This codes for CASTPGSGNEKLFF.